These 10 T cell receptor beta chains were sequenced from one sample in a study of shared clonotypes between healthy human individuals. Generated by immunoSEQ multiplex PCR, the TCRdb table keeps only in-frame clones and is missing some. The profile shows more than 1.2 million clones, approximately 98.5% of them singletons. Material: naive CD4+ T cells sorted from blood. The subset here: CD45RA+ positively selected. Receptor source: a man aged 25-40 years in good health.

This clone was seen only once. This chain links TRBV9 with TRBJ2-6; no reliable D call. V dropped 0 bases and J dropped 0 bases, with 4 bases sitting between them. There are 15 residues in the CDR3. Germline V gene data show CDR1 as SGDLS and CDR2 as YYNGEE. The CDR3 region is CASSVGTSGANVLTF. CDR3 bases: TGTGCCAGCAGCGTAGGCACCTCTGGGGCCAACGTCCTGACTTTC.

The CDR3 DNA sequence: TGCGCCAGCAGTGAGAATCGCGGCGTGACCCAGTACTTC. Translated: CASSENRGVTQYF. V and J are TRBV10-2 and TRBJ2-5, with D hard to call. CDR3 size: 13 residues. CDR1 is WSHSY, CDR2 SAAADI, per germline. Trimming took off 2 bases at V and 7 bases at J, with 11 bases between the two ends.

The chain combines TRBV11-2 with TRBJ2-7; 7 bases match TRBD2. The CDR3 contains 15 residues. V gave up 5 bases and J gave up 5 bases; unmatched junction bases: 12. Looked up from germline, CDR1 is SGHAT and CDR2 is FQNNGV. In DNA form, the CDR3 reads TGTGCCAGCAGCATCAGGCCCGGGACTATTAACGAGCAGTACTTC. This sequence encodes CASSIRPGTINEQYF.

V gene TRBV7-6 combines with J gene TRBJ2-3, with 7 positions matching TRBD2. The CDR3 is 19 residues long. Germline V CDR1 and CDR2: SGHVS, FNYEAQ. The ends lost 4 bases at V and 4 bases at J; junction bases unmatched: 20. In DNA, the CDR3 is TGTGCCAGCAGCTCCTTGACTAGCCCTTCTATATCCCCGCCAGATACGCAGTATTTT. It encodes CASSSLTSPSISPPDTQYF.

The J gene is TRBJ2-7, the V gene TRBV11-3; TRBD1 might be the D (6 bases). CDR1 SGHNT and CDR2 YENEEA come from the germline V gene. The CDR3 sequence is 13 residues long. V gave up 1 base and J gave up 6 bases, with 10 bases separating them. The CDR3 nucleotides read TGTGCCAGCAGCTTAGGGGGGCCTGGCGAGCAGTACTTC. Its translation: CASSLGGPGEQYF.

This chain connects TRBV5-8 to TRBJ2-2; unclear D gene. This CDR3 comprises 15 residues. Trimming cost V 0 bases and J 1 base, with 7 bases left between them. The germline gives CDR1 SGHTS, CDR2 YDEGEE. For the CDR3, the DNA is TGTGCCAGCAGCTTGGCGGGCAAGAACACCGGGGAGCTGTTTTTT. This gives the protein CASSLAGKNTGELFF. Full variable domain (rest looked up from reference TRBV5-8 and TRBJ2-2): EAGVTQSPTHLIKTRGQQATLRCSPISGHTSVYWYQQALGLGLQFLLWYDEGEERNRGNFPPRFSGRQFPNYSSELNVNALELEDSALYLCASSLAGKNTGELFFGEGSRLTVL.

The genes are TRBV7-9 and TRBJ1-1; TRBD1 might be the D (5 bases). V was pared by 4 bases and J by 11 bases, with 14 bases between. There are 12 residues in the CDR3. Germline CDR1 SEHNR, CDR2 FQNEAQ (reference sequence). The CDR3 here is CASSSRGVGAFF. CDR3 nucleotides: TGTGCCAGCAGCTCTAGGGGAGTCGGCGCTTTCTTT.

The CDR3 DNA sequence: TGTGCCAGCAGCCCAACAGATGGATCCTACGAGCAGTACTTC. Protein: CASSPTDGSYEQYF. The V gene is TRBV6-5, the J gene TRBJ2-7; D ambiguous. Trimming took off 6 bases at V and 1 base at J, with 13 bases between the two ends. Germline CDR1 and CDR2: MNHEY and SVGAGI. The CDR3 is 14 amino acids.

This rearrangement joins TRBV5-1 to TRBJ1-2; no clear D. The CDR3 sequence is 14 residues long. Germline V CDR1 and CDR2: SGHRS, YFSETQ. V shed 0 bases and J shed 8 bases, with 14 bases lying between them. The CDR3 DNA sequence: TGCGCCAGCAGCTTGGAGGGCAGGACGGCCGGCTACACCTTC. It is translated as CASSLEGRTAGYTF.

The rearrangement joins TRBV28 to TRBJ2-3, with D possibly TRBD2 on 6 matching bases. CDR1 is MDHEN and CDR2 is SYDVKM in the germline V gene. Trimming left V 1 base short and J 0 bases short, with 17 bases between. The CDR3 contains 18 residues. The CDR3 DNA follows: TGTGCCAGCAGTTTATCGGGACTTACCACTCCTAGCACAGATACGCAGTATTTT. It codes for CASSLSGLTTPSTDTQYF. Variable domain in full (rest from reference TRBV28 and TRBJ2-3): DVKVTQSSRYLVKRTGEKVFLECVQDMDHENMFWYRQDPGLGLRLIYFSYDVKMKEKGDIPEGYSVSREKKERFSLILESASTNQTSMYLCASSLSGLTTPSTDTQYFGPGTRLTVL.